A single sample is the source of the 18 T cell receptor beta chains below, sequenced in a study of blood T cells in healthy people across ages. With a J-beta primer mix and a sample-barcoded 5' primer, a second PCR ran roughly 7 to 11 cycles. In TCRdb, the 5' RACE reads were re-called with MiXCR into one record per CDR3 protein. The sample holds 1.8 million or so distinct CDR3 sequences, roughly two fifths seen once. Sequencing was performed on blood. Receptors were obtained from a human donor in good health.

As regards this clonotype: At one end, the junction sequence differs from germline, possibly due to a read error. This rearrangement joins TRBV11-2 to TRBJ2-3; tentatively, D is TRBD2 (5 bases). The V gene's germline CDR1 is SGHAT and CDR2 FQNNGV. The CDR3 spans 15 residues. In DNA form, the CDR3 reads TGTGTCAGCAGCACCCCTAGCCCCTACACAGATACGCAGTATTTT. Its protein product is CVSSTPSPYTDTQYF.

This clonotype appeared a few times. The rearrangement uses TRBV29-1 and TRBJ2-7; TRBD2 might be the D (5 bases). Germline assignment: CDR1 SQVTM and CDR2 ANQGSEA. Trimming left V 5 bases short and J 1 base short, with 12 bases between. The CDR3 contains 13 residues. CDR3 in DNA: TGCAGCGTTCTTTTCGGGGTTTCCTACGAGCAGTACTTC. Translating it yields CSVLFGVSYEQYF.

The chain uses TRBV11-2 and TRBJ1-2; TRBD1 agrees at 10 bases. With V trimmed by 6 bases and J by 4 bases, 11 bases remained unmatched. Germline CDR1 SGHAT, CDR2 FQNNGV. CDR3 length: 16 amino acids. CDR3 DNA: TGTGCCAGCAGTCAGGACGCCGGGACAGGGGTCTATGGCTACACCTTC. It is translated as CASSQDAGTGVYGYTF.

The chain joins TRBV3-1 to TRBJ2-1; 9 bases fit TRBD1. The CDR3 consists of 18 residues. The trim removed 3 bases at V and 0 bases at J, leaving 9 bases unmatched. The germline CDR1 and CDR2 sequences are LGHDT and YNNKEL (reference sequence). The DNA for the CDR3 is TGTGCCAGCAGCCATTCGGGACAGGGAAGGTCCTCCTACAATGAGCAGTTCTTC. It translates to CASSHSGQGRSSYNEQFF.

V gene TRBV7-2 combines with J gene TRBJ2-5; D is ambiguous. Germline V gene sequence: CDR1 SGHTA, CDR2 FQGNSA. V lost 2 bases and J 4 bases, leaving 14 bases between the germline ends. The CDR3 runs 15 residues. The CDR3: CASSLTSTSAETQYF. Written as DNA, the CDR3 is TGTGCCAGCAGCTTAACCTCGACTTCAGCAGAGACCCAGTACTTC.

With respect to this clonotype: An end of the junction does not agree with germline; a read error may underlie this. The chain has TRBV2 and TRBJ2-1; D uncertain. The CDR3 is 12 amino acids. The germline V gene encodes CDR1 SNHLY and CDR2 FYNNEI. The CDR3: CASREAPETQFF. The DNA of the CDR3 is TGTGCCAGCAGGGAAGCCCCAGAGACCCAGTTCTTC. Full variable domain (remainder filled in from reference TRBV2 and TRBJ2-1): EPEVTQTPSHQVTQMGQEVILRCVPISNHLYFYWYRQILGQKVEFLVSFYNNEISEKSEIFDDQFSVERPDGSNFTLKIRSTKLEDSAMYFCASREAPETQFFGPGTRLTVL.

This clonotype appeared a few times. This rearrangement joins TRBV12-3 or TRBV12-4 to TRBJ2-3; D is unclear. Trimming pared 7 bases from V and 7 bases from J, leaving 12 bases between. The CDR3 is 12 amino acids. Written as DNA, the CDR3 is TGTGCCAGCACCATAGGATTTAATACGCAGTATTTT. Translated: CASTIGFNTQYF.

In this sample, this clonotype turned up a few times. The chain combines TRBV4-2 with TRBJ2-7, with TRBD1 as a possible D gene (5 bases). The germline gives CDR1 LGHNA, CDR2 YNFKEQ. This CDR3 has 15 amino acids. The germline V and J ends were trimmed by 4 bases and 2 bases, with 15 bases remaining between them. CDR3 nucleotide sequence: TGTGCCAGCAGCCTATCCACCGACAGAGCCTACGAGCAGTACTTC. Its translation is CASSLSTDRAYEQYF.

As to this clonotype: A much larger clone differs by one base, so this may be a read error. This chain connects TRBV4-3 to TRBJ1-6; D gene unclear. CDR1 and CDR2 from the germline V gene are LGHNA and YSLEER. The CDR3 covers 17 residues. CDR3 coding DNA: TGCGCCAACAGCCAAGGTTCGGAACAATTCTATAATTCACCCCTCCACTTT. Translation: CANSQGSEQFYNSPLHF.

The V gene is TRBV7-2, the J gene TRBJ2-7; D is possibly TRBD1 (7 bases). The CDR3 spans 15 residues. Trimming shortened V by 5 bases and J by 0 bases, and 14 bases separated the two germline ends. The germline gives CDR1 SGHTA, CDR2 FQGNSA. In DNA, the CDR3 is TGTGCCAGCAGCGCCCAGGGGGGCAGCTCCTACGAGCAGTACTTC. This encodes CASSAQGGSSYEQYF.

This chain joins TRBV2 and TRBJ2-1, with 8 bases matching TRBD2. Germline CDR1 and CDR2: SNHLY and FYNNEI. The CDR3 runs 13 residues. V lost 7 bases and J lost 6; bases outside the gene matches: 5. The CDR3 spells CASMRRGANEQFF. DNA of the CDR3: TGTGCCAGCATGCGGCGGGGGGCCAATGAGCAGTTCTTC.

V usage is TRBV5-1 and J usage is TRBJ2-1, with D possibly matching TRBD2 (5 bases). CDR1 SGHRS and CDR2 YFSETQ come from the germline V gene. The CDR3 covers 18 residues. V was pared by 1 base and J by 0 bases, with 17 bases between. CDR3 loop: CASSLRVGEYSSYNEQFF. CDR3 nucleotides: TGCGCCAGCAGCTTGCGGGTGGGAGAGTACAGCTCCTACAATGAGCAGTTCTTC. Full variable domain (rest looked up from reference TRBV5-1 and TRBJ2-1): KAGVTQTPRYLIKTRGQQVTLSCSPISGHRSVSWYQQTPGQGLQFLFEYFSETQRNKGNFPGRFSGRQFSNSRSEMNVSTLELGDSALYLCASSLRVGEYSSYNEQFFGPGTRLTVL.

This clonotype has at least ten counts. The chain uses TRBV5-1 and TRBJ2-6, with D perhaps matching TRBD1 (5 bases). The ends were cut back, 5 bases at V and 2 bases at J, with 11 bases in the middle. There are 15 residues in the CDR3. CDR1 SGHRS and CDR2 YFSETQ come from the germline V gene. The CDR3: CASSFQGPGANVLTF. In nucleotides, the CDR3 is TGCGCCAGCAGTTTTCAGGGTCCTGGGGCCAACGTCCTGACTTTC.

The chain recombines TRBV15 with TRBJ2-7; 10 bases are shared with TRBD1. The junction had 5 bases not matched to a gene; V was cut back by 0 bases and J by 6 bases. Germline loops: CDR1 LNHNV, CDR2 YYDKDF (reference sequence). This CDR3 is 15 amino acids long. CDR3 in amino acids: CATSREGQGSCEQYF. In DNA form, the CDR3 reads TGTGCCACCAGCAGAGAGGGACAGGGGAGCTGCGAGCAGTACTTC.

The chain carries TRBV5-1 and TRBJ2-5; D possibly corresponds to TRBD1 (6 bases). Per the germline V gene, CDR1 is SGHRS and CDR2 is YFSETQ. The CDR3 is 16 amino acids. Trimming shortened V by 0 bases and J by 6 bases, and 18 bases separated the two germline ends. The CDR3: CASSLVVGGHPQTQYF. The CDR3 DNA is TGCGCCAGCAGCTTGGTTGTTGGGGGACACCCACAGACCCAGTACTTC.

This CDR3 is CASSSQRGGRDTQYF. In nucleotides, the CDR3 is TGTGCCAGCAGTTCCCAGCGGGGGGGACGAGATACGCAGTATTTT. V usage is TRBV6-2 or TRBV6-3 and J usage is TRBJ2-3; 10 bases agree with TRBD2. The length of the CDR3 is 15 residues. The trim removed 4 bases at V and 5 bases at J, leaving 6 bases unmatched. Germline CDR1 is MNHEY and CDR2 is SVGEGT.

V usage is TRBV20-1 and J usage is TRBJ1-3; TRBD1 matches 9 bases. V shed 0 bases, J shed 7 bases, and the junction held 4 bases outside the gene matches. The CDR3 covers 14 residues. In germline, CDR1 is DFQATT, CDR2 SNEGSKA (reference sequence). For the CDR3, the DNA is TGCAGTGCTAGAGACCCGGGACAGGGCAACACCATATATTTT. Protein: CSARDPGQGNTIYF.

This clonotype appeared many times. V and J are TRBV7-2 and TRBJ1-2; a possible D gene is TRBD1 (5 bases). Trimming shortened V by 1 base and J by 5 bases, and 11 bases separated the two germline ends. The CDR3 loop spans 14 amino acids. Germline values: CDR1 SGHTA, CDR2 FQGNSA. CDR3 coding DNA: TGTGCCAGCAGCTTAGGAAGCAGGGATTATGGCTACACCTTC. Its protein product is CASSLGSRDYGYTF.